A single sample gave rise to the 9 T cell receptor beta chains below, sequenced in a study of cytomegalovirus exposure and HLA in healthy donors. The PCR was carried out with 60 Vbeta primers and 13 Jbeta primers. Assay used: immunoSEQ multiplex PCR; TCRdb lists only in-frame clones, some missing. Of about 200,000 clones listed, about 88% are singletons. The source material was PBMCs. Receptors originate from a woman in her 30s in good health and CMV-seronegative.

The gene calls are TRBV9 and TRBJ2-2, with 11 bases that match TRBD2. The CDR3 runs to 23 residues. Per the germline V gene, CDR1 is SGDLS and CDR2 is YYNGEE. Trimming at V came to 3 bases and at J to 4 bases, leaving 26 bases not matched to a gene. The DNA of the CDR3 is TGTGCCAGCAGCGCCCCCTACCTTACAGGGACTAGCGGAGGGGCGGGTGTCACCGGGGAGCTGTTTTTT. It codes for CASSAPYLTGTSGGAGVTGELFF.

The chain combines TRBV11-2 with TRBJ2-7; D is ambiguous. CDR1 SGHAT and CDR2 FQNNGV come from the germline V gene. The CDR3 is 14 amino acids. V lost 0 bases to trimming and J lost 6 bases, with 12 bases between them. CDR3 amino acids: CASSLERSLAEQYF. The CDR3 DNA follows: TGTGCCAGCAGCTTAGAAAGGAGTTTGGCCGAGCAGTACTTC.

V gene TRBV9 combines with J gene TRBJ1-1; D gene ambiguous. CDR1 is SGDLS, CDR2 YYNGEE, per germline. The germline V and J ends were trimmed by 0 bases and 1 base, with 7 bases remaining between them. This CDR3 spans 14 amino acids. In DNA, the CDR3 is TGTGCCAGCAGCGTAGACCCGAGGAACACTGAAGCTTTCTTT. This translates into CASSVDPRNTEAFF.

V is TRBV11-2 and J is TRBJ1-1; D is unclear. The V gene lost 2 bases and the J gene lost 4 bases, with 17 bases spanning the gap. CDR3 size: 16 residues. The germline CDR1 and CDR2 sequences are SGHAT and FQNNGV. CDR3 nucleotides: TGTGCCAGCAGCTTAAGTGTGGGAGGGTGGCGCACTGAAGCTTTCTTT. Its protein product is CASSLSVGGWRTEAFF.

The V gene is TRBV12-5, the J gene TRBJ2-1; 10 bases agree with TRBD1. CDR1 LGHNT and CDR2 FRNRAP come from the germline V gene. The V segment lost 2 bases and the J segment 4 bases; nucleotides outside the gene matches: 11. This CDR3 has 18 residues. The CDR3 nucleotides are TGTGCTAGTGGTTTGACTCCCCTGGGACAGGGGACGTACAATGAGCAGTTCTTC. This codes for CASGLTPLGQGTYNEQFF. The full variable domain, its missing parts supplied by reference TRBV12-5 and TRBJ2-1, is DARVTQTPRHKVTEMGQEVTMRCQPILGHNTVFWYRQTMMQGLELLAYFRNRAPLDDSGMPKDRFSAEMPDATLATLKIQPSEPRDSAVYFCASGLTPLGQGTYNEQFFGPGTRLTVL.

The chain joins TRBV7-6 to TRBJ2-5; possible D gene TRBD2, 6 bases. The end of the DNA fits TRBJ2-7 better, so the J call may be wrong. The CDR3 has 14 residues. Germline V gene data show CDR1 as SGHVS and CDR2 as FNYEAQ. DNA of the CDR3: TGTGCCAGCAGCGTCCGACTAGGTGAAAGCGAGCAGTACTTC. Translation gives CASSVRLGESEQYF.

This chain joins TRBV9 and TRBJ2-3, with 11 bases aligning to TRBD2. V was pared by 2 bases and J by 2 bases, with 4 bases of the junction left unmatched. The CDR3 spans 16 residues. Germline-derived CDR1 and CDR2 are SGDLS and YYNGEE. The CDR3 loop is CASSVSGRAHTDTQYF. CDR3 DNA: TGTGCCAGCAGCGTTAGCGGGAGGGCCCACACAGATACGCAGTATTTT.

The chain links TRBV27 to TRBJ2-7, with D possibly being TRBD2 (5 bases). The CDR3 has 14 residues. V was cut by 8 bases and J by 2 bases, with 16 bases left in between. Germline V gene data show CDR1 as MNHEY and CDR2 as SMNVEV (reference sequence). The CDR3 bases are TGTGCCAGCGGCAAGGGAGTTACGGCCTACGAGCAGTACTTC. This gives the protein CASGKGVTAYEQYF.

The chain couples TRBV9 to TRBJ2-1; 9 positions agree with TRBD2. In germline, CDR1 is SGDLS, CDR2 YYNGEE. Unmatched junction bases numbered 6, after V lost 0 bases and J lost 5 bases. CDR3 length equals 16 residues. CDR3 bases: TGTGCCAGCAGCGTAGACGGACTAGCGTGGAACAATGAGCAGTTCTTC. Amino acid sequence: CASSVDGLAWNNEQFF.